Listed below are T cell receptor beta chains from one sample, sequenced in a study of OX40 agonist ivuxolimab in advanced cancers. This table comes from immunoSEQ multiplex PCR, and its TCRdb copy is limited to in-frame clones, with some not included. The sample carries 70,000 or so clones, under 90% recorded once. Sequencing was performed on CD4+ or CD8+ T cells sorted from blood, taken in a trial of the OX40 agonist ivuxolimab. The receptors were gathered from an adult with an advanced solid tumor such as melanoma, head and neck, liver or kidney cancer. CDR3s include the opening cysteine and the closing phenylalanine or tryptophan. The order of the fields is J gene, clone size, V gene, D gene, CDR3 length, CDR3 protein, CDR3 DNA. D genes are given only for firm matches. Size values are once, few and many counts, or a class for expanded clones, and some rows have none.

j_gene: TRBJ2-3; abundance: .; v_gene: TRBV7-3; d_gene: TRBD2; len: 16; CDR3aa: CASSPTGTSGRYTQYF; CDR3nt: TGTGCCAGCAGCCCAACCGGGACTAGCGGGAGATATACGCAGTATTTT
j_gene: TRBJ1-3; abundance: .; v_gene: TRBV9; d_gene: .; len: 16; CDR3aa: CASSADSRYSGNTIYF; CDR3nt: TGTGCCAGCAGCGCCGACAGTAGATACTCTGGAAACACCATATATTTT
j_gene: TRBJ2-2; abundance: .; v_gene: TRBV5-1; d_gene: .; len: 14; CDR3aa: CASAGTGNTGELFF; CDR3nt: TGCGCCAGCGCAGGGACGGGGAACACCGGGGAGCTGTTTTTT
j_gene: TRBJ2-1; abundance: .; v_gene: TRBV27; d_gene: .; len: 15; CDR3aa: CASSSLQGPYNEQFF; CDR3nt: TGTGCCAGCAGTTCCTTACAGGGACCCTACAATGAGCAGTTCTTC
j_gene: TRBJ2-5; abundance: .; v_gene: TRBV7-2; d_gene: TRBD2; len: 14; CDR3aa: CASSLGTSRETQYF; CDR3nt: TGTGCCAGCAGCTTAGGGACTAGCAGGGAGACCCAGTACTTC
j_gene: TRBJ1-6; abundance: .; v_gene: TRBV10-3; d_gene: TRBD1; len: 14; CDR3aa: CAISSDRGKSPLHF; CDR3nt: TGTGCCATCAGCTCTGACAGGGGGAAGTCACCCCTCCACTTT
j_gene: TRBJ2-6; abundance: once; v_gene: TRBV19; d_gene: TRBD1; len: 16; CDR3aa: CASSEDRVAGANVLTF; CDR3nt: TGTGCCAGTAGTGAGGACAGGGTGGCTGGGGCCAACGTCCTGACTTTC
j_gene: TRBJ2-7; abundance: .; v_gene: TRBV7-2; d_gene: TRBD1; len: 14; CDR3aa: CASSPRTGNSEQYF; CDR3nt: TGTGCCAGCAGCCCCAGGACAGGGAATTCCGAGCAGTACTTC
j_gene: TRBJ2-1; abundance: .; v_gene: TRBV5-1; d_gene: .; len: 14; CDR3aa: CASSLSPPNNEQFF; CDR3nt: TGCGCCAGCAGCTTGTCGCCCCCGAACAATGAGCAGTTCTTC
j_gene: TRBJ2-6; abundance: .; v_gene: TRBV7-9; d_gene: TRBD1; len: 18; CDR3aa: CASSFDRVGTLGANVLTF; CDR3nt: TGTGCCAGCAGCTTTGACAGGGTGGGCACTCTTGGGGCCAACGTCCTGACTTTC
j_gene: TRBJ2-3; abundance: .; v_gene: TRBV6-5; d_gene: TRBD2; len: 15; CDR3aa: CATIPPLAGKDTQYF; CDR3nt: TGTGCCACCATACCCCCACTAGCGGGGAAAGATACGCAGTATTTT
j_gene: TRBJ1-2; abundance: .; v_gene: TRBV27; d_gene: .; len: 13; CDR3aa: CASSPGASYGYTF; CDR3nt: TGTGCCAGCAGCCCGGGGGCCTCCTATGGCTACACCTTC
j_gene: TRBJ1-2; abundance: .; v_gene: TRBV11-2; d_gene: .; len: 15; CDR3aa: CASSTLTGKSSGYTF; CDR3nt: TGTGCCAGCAGCACACTTACAGGGAAGAGTAGTGGCTACACCTTC
j_gene: TRBJ1-5; abundance: .; v_gene: TRBV28; d_gene: TRBD1; len: 15; CDR3aa: CASSSRQGLNQPQHF; CDR3nt: TGTGCCAGCAGTTCGAGACAGGGCCTCAATCAGCCCCAGCATTTT
j_gene: TRBJ2-7; abundance: .; v_gene: TRBV7-2; d_gene: TRBD1; len: 14; CDR3aa: CASSFGQGSYEQYF; CDR3nt: TGTGCCAGCAGCTTCGGACAGGGCTCCTACGAGCAGTACTTC
j_gene: TRBJ1-5; abundance: many; v_gene: TRBV2; d_gene: .; len: 14; CDR3aa: CATSRSRGNQPQHF; CDR3nt: TGTGCCACCTCGAGGAGCCGGGGCAATCAGCCCCAGCATTTT
j_gene: TRBJ1-6; abundance: .; v_gene: TRBV19; d_gene: .; len: 15; CDR3aa: CASSDGPERGSPLHF; CDR3nt: TGTGCCAGTAGTGACGGGCCCGAAAGAGGGTCACCCCTCCACTTT
j_gene: TRBJ1-1; abundance: .; v_gene: TRBV5-1; d_gene: .; len: 15; CDR3aa: CASSSRGARDTEAFF; CDR3nt: TGCGCCAGCAGCTCCCGTGGGGCTAGAGACACTGAAGCTTTCTTT
j_gene: TRBJ1-6; abundance: once; v_gene: TRBV9; d_gene: .; len: 12; CDR3aa: CASSRGASPLHF; CDR3nt: TGTGCCAGCAGCAGAGGCGCTTCACCCCTCCACTTT
j_gene: TRBJ2-1; abundance: .; v_gene: TRBV7-2; d_gene: .; len: 12; CDR3aa: CASSRAWGEQFF; CDR3nt: TGTGCCAGCAGCCGAGCTTGGGGTGAGCAGTTCTTC
j_gene: TRBJ2-5; abundance: .; v_gene: TRBV7-3; d_gene: .; len: 14; CDR3aa: CASSLHGIQETQYF; CDR3nt: TGTGCCAGCAGCTTACATGGGATTCAAGAGACCCAGTACTTC
j_gene: TRBJ1-2; abundance: .; v_gene: TRBV6-5; d_gene: .; len: 14; CDR3aa: CASSYSDGIYGYTF; CDR3nt: TGTGCCAGCAGTTACTCCGACGGCATCTATGGCTACACCTTC
j_gene: TRBJ2-7; abundance: once; v_gene: TRBV28; d_gene: TRBD1; len: 15; CDR3aa: CASSPPTGDMNEQYF; CDR3nt: TGTGCCAGCAGTCCGCCGACAGGGGATATGAACGAGCAGTACTTC
j_gene: TRBJ1-6; abundance: .; v_gene: TRBV27; d_gene: TRBD1; len: 14; CDR3aa: CASSPGQDNSPLHF; CDR3nt: TGTGCCAGCAGTCCGGGACAGGATAATTCACCCCTCCACTTT
j_gene: TRBJ1-6; abundance: .; v_gene: TRBV7-9; d_gene: .; len: 14; CDR3aa: CASSSRGSNSPLHF; CDR3nt: TGTGCCAGCAGCTCCCGAGGGAGTAATTCACCCCTCCACTTT
j_gene: TRBJ1-1; abundance: .; v_gene: TRBV5-4; d_gene: .; len: 14; CDR3aa: CASSLREGLTEAFF; CDR3nt: TGTGCCAGCAGCTTGCGCGAAGGGCTCACTGAAGCTTTCTTT
j_gene: TRBJ1-6; abundance: once; v_gene: TRBV14; d_gene: .; len: 14; CDR3aa: CASRQLGPISPLHF; CDR3nt: TGTGCCAGCAGGCAGCTTGGGCCGATTTCACCCCTCCACTTT
j_gene: TRBJ2-3; abundance: .; v_gene: TRBV6-5; d_gene: .; len: 15; CDR3aa: CASRLVKSQTDTQYF; CDR3nt: TGTGCCAGCAGACTAGTAAAGAGCCAGACAGATACGCAGTATTTT
j_gene: TRBJ2-1; abundance: .; v_gene: TRBV19; d_gene: .; len: 16; CDR3aa: CASSIADAPPYNEQFF; CDR3nt: TGTGCCAGTAGTATAGCCGACGCTCCCCCCTACAATGAGCAGTTCTTC
j_gene: TRBJ2-6; abundance: once; v_gene: TRBV28; d_gene: .; len: 15; CDR3aa: CASTLRGTGANVLTF; CDR3nt: TGTGCCAGCACCCTCAGGGGAACCGGGGCCAACGTCCTGACTTTC
j_gene: TRBJ1-6; abundance: .; v_gene: TRBV7-9; d_gene: .; len: 14; CDR3aa: CASSFSSYNSPLHF; CDR3nt: TGTGCCAGCAGCTTCAGCTCCTATAATTCACCCCTCCACTTT
j_gene: TRBJ2-3; abundance: .; v_gene: TRBV19; d_gene: .; len: 16; CDR3aa: CASSTTGTKSTDTQYF; CDR3nt: TGTGCCAGTAGTACAACCGGGACGAAGAGCACAGATACGCAGTATTTT
j_gene: TRBJ1-1; abundance: .; v_gene: TRBV7-9; d_gene: TRBD1; len: 15; CDR3aa: CASSTAGGLGTEAFF; CDR3nt: TGTGCCAGCAGCACGGCAGGGGGACTAGGCACTGAAGCTTTCTTT
j_gene: TRBJ2-1; abundance: .; v_gene: TRBV7-2; d_gene: TRBD2; len: 14; CDR3aa: CASSLGGTTQVGFF; CDR3nt: TGTGCCAGCAGCTTAGGAGGGACTACCCAAGTCGGGTTCTTC
j_gene: TRBJ1-5; abundance: .; v_gene: TRBV19; d_gene: .; len: 13; CDR3aa: CASSIDPNQPQHF; CDR3nt: TGTGCCAGTAGTATAGATCCCAATCAGCCCCAGCATTTT
j_gene: TRBJ2-2; abundance: .; v_gene: TRBV5-4; d_gene: TRBD1; len: 16; CDR3aa: CASSGSTGLNTGELFF; CDR3nt: TGTGCCAGCAGCGGCTCGACAGGGTTGAACACCGGGGAGCTGTTTTTT
j_gene: TRBJ2-5; abundance: .; v_gene: TRBV7-7; d_gene: TRBD2; len: 15; CDR3aa: CASSLASGLWETQYF; CDR3nt: TGTGCTAGCAGCTTGGCTAGCGGGCTTTGGGAGACCCAGTACTTC
j_gene: TRBJ2-7; abundance: .; v_gene: TRBV9; d_gene: .; len: 14; CDR3aa: CASSPRLFSYEQYF; CDR3nt: TGTGCCAGCAGCCCCCGACTTTTTTCCTACGAGCAGTACTTC
j_gene: TRBJ1-5; abundance: .; v_gene: TRBV28; d_gene: .; len: 14; CDR3aa: CASSPPGDLQPQHF; CDR3nt: TGTGCCAGCAGTCCCCCTGGGGATTTACAGCCCCAGCATTTT
j_gene: TRBJ1-1; abundance: .; v_gene: TRBV19; d_gene: .; len: 14; CDR3aa: CASSRAWELSEAFF; CDR3nt: TGTGCCAGTAGTCGAGCCTGGGAGTTGTCTGAAGCTTTCTTT
j_gene: TRBJ1-5; abundance: few; v_gene: TRBV28; d_gene: TRBD1; len: 15; CDR3aa: CASSLGTGINQPQHF; CDR3nt: TGTGCCAGCAGTTTGGGGACAGGCATCAATCAGCCCCAGCATTTT